This T cell receptor (beta chain) is drawn from a study of early T cells in non-severe SARS-CoV-2 infection. About the study: Sequencing of bulk RNA from unsorted whole blood was done, without chain pairing.

Study-level points and caveats: VDJdb matching, biased toward anti-spike CD8 responses, missed private and CD4 specificities.

In the library, individual cDNA molecules carried attached unique molecular identifiers. MiXCR, run by TCRdb on the 5' RACE reads, gives a single entry per CDR3 protein. The repertoire holds 65,000 to 75,000 distinct CDR3 sequences, with approximately 10% as singletons. Germline CDR1 and CDR2: SGHTA and FQGNSA. The CDR3 spans 14 residues. V was pared by 5 bases and J by 5 bases, with 12 bases between. This clonotype has a count of ten or more. No antigen is known for it. The chain uses TRBV7-2 and TRBJ1-4; TRBD1 is a possible D gene (6 bases). Specimen: whole blood. The TCR was taken from an adult who was a healthcare worker with PCR-confirmed SARS-CoV-2 infection or an uninfected control (not recorded which). The CDR3 loop is CASSPGEWNEKLFF. CDR3 sequence (DNA): TGTGCCAGCAGCCCAGGGGAGTGGAATGAAAAACTGTTTTTT.